Shown below are 10 T cell receptor beta chains from a single sample sequenced in a study of immune heterogeneity within non-small cell lung tumors. Per sample, around 0.55 ug of bulk tumor genomic DNA was the template used. Multiple biopsies spaced far apart were taken from each primary tumor during surgery. Those enrolled were patients newly diagnosed with untreated non-small cell lung cancer and undergoing curative surgery. The TCR beta CDR3 region underwent multiplex PCR amplification with 32 V and 13 J primers. TCRdb redid the calling of the multiplex PCR reads with MiXCR, one entry per CDR3 protein. The table includes more than 2,500 distinct CDR3 sequences, under 25% detected once. Sequencing used lung tumor tissue. The receptors shown here come from a man in his 60s with non-small cell lung cancer.

This clonotype has a single count. A much larger clonotype is one base distant, so this may be a read error. The genes are TRBV4-1 and TRBJ1-1, with D unresolved. Trimming cost V 0 bases and J 8 bases, with 13 bases left between them. CDR1 and CDR2 (germline): MGHRA, YSYEKL. The CDR3 sequence is 14 residues long. The CDR3 spells CASSQDGSVGEAFF. The CDR3 bases are TGCGCCAGCAGCCAAGACGGGTCGGTAGGGGAAGCTTTCTTT.

The V and J genes are TRBV6-1 and TRBJ2-1; 13 positions agree with TRBD2. V was pared by 1 base and J by 5 bases, with 20 bases of the junction left unmatched. Germline CDR1 is MNHNS and CDR2 is SASEGT. The CDR3 sequence is 22 residues long. CDR3: CASSEVLRTSGSTSPTHNEQFF. DNA of the CDR3: TGTGCCAGCAGTGAAGTACTCCGGACTAGCGGGAGTACAAGTCCAACCCACAATGAGCAGTTCTTC.

Sample share makes this clonotype medium-sized. The chain uses TRBV28 and TRBJ1-4, with unresolved D. This CDR3 contains 16 residues. Between the trimmed V and J ends, which lost 6 bases and 0 bases, there was a span of 14 bases. CDR1 and CDR2 (germline): MDHEN, SYDVKM. In DNA, the CDR3 is TGTGCCAGCAGCCCCTCGTGGGGAGCAACTAATGAAAAACTGTTTTTT. This translates into CASSPSWGATNEKLFF.

This clonotype was found many times. The chain carries TRBV6-1 and TRBJ2-1; D is perhaps TRBD1 (6 bases). This CDR3 contains 16 residues. Germline CDR1 reads MNHNS; CDR2 reads SASEGT. The V end was cut by 0 bases, the J end by 8 bases, with 17 bases between. CDR3 amino acids: CASSEALRQDSYEQFF. CDR3 nucleotides: TGTGCCAGCAGTGAAGCGCTTCGACAGGACAGCTATGAGCAGTTCTTC.

There are a few counts of this clonotype. A much larger clone lies one base from this, so it may be a read error. V usage is TRBV18 and J usage is TRBJ1-2; 9 bases map to TRBD1. The length of the CDR3 is 14 residues. Germline CDR1 is KGHSH and CDR2 is LQKENI. The CDR3 protein is CVSSPGQGDYGYTF. The CDR3 nucleotides read TGTGTCAGCTCCCCGGGACAGGGAGACTATGGCTACACCTTC.

This clonotype is medium-sized by share. A junction boundary mismatches the germline segment, possibly from a read error. The chain employs TRBV7-7 and TRBJ2-7; 7 positions match TRBD1. Per the germline V gene, CDR1 is SSHAT and CDR2 is FNYEAQ (reference sequence). This CDR3 has 18 residues. As DNA, the CDR3 is TGTGCTAGCAGGCGTATTTACGTTGATGGGACAGTTATACGGGAGCAGTACTTC. It yields the protein CASRRIYVDGTVIREQYF.

By share, this clonotype counts as medium-sized. The V gene is TRBV6-2 or TRBV6-3, the J gene TRBJ1-1; D gene ambiguous. V lost 2 bases to trimming and J lost 7 bases, with 11 bases between them. This CDR3 contains 13 residues. Germline CDR1 MNHEY, CDR2 SVGEGT. CDR3 sequence reads: CASSYEWGGEAFF. The CDR3 nucleotides read TGTGCCAGCAGTTACGAGTGGGGAGGTGAAGCTTTCTTT.

This clonotype is medium-sized by share. This chain connects TRBV5-1 to TRBJ1-1; unclear D gene. V shed 2 bases and J shed 5 bases, with 10 bases lying between them. The CDR3 length is 13 residues. CDR1 is SGHRS, CDR2 YFSETQ, per germline. The CDR3 DNA sequence: TGCGCCAGCAGCTTCCGGCCTGGAACTGAAGCTTTCTTT. Translation: CASSFRPGTEAFF.

This clonotype is classed as large. V usage is TRBV6-1 and J usage is TRBJ2-7; D remains unclear. CDR3 length: 12 amino acids. The V gene's germline CDR1 is MNHNS and CDR2 SASEGT. The germline V and J ends were trimmed by 8 bases and 6 bases, with 14 bases remaining between them. This chain's CDR3 is CASFGNFVEQYF. The CDR3 DNA reads as TGTGCCAGCTTCGGAAATTTCGTCGAGCAGTACTTC.

In the case of this clonotype: Possible read error: a much larger clone is one base away. The chain is built from TRBV4-1 and TRBJ2-1, with 9 bases lining up with TRBD1. CDR3 length: 18 amino acids. Germline CDR1 reads MGHRA; CDR2 reads YSYEKL. Written as DNA, the CDR3 is TGCGCCAGCAGCCAAATACTCGGGACAGGGAGCTCCTACAATGGGCAGTTCTTC. Its translation: CASSQILGTGSSYNGQFF.